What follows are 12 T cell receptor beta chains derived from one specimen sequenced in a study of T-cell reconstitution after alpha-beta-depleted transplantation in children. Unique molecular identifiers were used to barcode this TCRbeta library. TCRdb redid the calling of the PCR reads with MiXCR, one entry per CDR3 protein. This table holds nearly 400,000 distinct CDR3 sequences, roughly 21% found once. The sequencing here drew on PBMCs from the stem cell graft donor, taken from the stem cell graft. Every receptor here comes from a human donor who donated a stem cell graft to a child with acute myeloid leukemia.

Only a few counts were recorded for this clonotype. Here the CDR3 DNA reads TGCAGTGTTAAGACGGCCGGCTATTCGAACACTGAAGCTTTCTTT. As protein: CSVKTAGYSNTEAFF. This chain joins TRBV20-1 and TRBJ1-1, with D unresolved. The CDR3 loop spans 15 amino acids. V lost 7 bases to trimming and J lost 1 base, with 19 bases between them. Germline loops: CDR1 DFQATT, CDR2 SNEGSKA (reference sequence).

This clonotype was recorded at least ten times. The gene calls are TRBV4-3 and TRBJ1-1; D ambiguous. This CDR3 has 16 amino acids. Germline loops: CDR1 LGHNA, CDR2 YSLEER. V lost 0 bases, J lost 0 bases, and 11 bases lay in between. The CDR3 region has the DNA TGCGCCAGCAGCCAAGAAATTTGGGCGATGAACACTGAAGCTTTCTTT. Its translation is CASSQEIWAMNTEAFF.

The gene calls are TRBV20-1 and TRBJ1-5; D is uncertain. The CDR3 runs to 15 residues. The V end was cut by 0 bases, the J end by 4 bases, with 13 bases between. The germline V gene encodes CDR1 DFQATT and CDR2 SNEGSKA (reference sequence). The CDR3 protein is CSARELALPNQPQHF. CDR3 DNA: TGCAGTGCTAGAGAGCTTGCACTTCCGAATCAGCCCCAGCATTTT.

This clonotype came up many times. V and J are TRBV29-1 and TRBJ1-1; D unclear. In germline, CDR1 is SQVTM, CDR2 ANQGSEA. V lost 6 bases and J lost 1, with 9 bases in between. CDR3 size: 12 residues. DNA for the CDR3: TGCAGCGTGAGAGACGGGAACACTGAAGCTTTCTTT. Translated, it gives CSVRDGNTEAFF.

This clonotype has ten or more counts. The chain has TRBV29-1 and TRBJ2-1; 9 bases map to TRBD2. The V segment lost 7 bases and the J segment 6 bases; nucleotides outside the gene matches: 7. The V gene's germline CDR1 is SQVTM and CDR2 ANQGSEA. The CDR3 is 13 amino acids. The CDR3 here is CSGCVAGANEQFF. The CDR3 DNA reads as TGCAGCGGGTGCGTAGCGGGAGCCAATGAGCAGTTCTTC.

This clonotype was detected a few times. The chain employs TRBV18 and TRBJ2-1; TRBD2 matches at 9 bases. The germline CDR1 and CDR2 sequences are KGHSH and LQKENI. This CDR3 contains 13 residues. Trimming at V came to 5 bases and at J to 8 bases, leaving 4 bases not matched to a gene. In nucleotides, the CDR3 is TGTGCCAGCTCAGATAGCGGGAGCGATGAGCAGTTCTTC. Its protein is CASSDSGSDEQFF. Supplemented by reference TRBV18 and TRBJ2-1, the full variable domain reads NAGVMQNPRHLVRRRGQEARLRCSPMKGHSHVYWYRQLPEEGLKFMVYLQKENIIDESGMPKERFSAEFPKEGPSILRIQQVVRGDSAAYFCASSDSGSDEQFFGPGTRLTVL.

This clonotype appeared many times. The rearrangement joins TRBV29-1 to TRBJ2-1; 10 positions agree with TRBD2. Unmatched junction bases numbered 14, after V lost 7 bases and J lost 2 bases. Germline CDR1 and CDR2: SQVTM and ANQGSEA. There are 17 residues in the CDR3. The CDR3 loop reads CSAAGQLAGEAYNEQFF. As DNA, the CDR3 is TGCAGCGCCGCGGGCCAGCTAGCGGGAGAAGCCTACAATGAGCAGTTCTTC.

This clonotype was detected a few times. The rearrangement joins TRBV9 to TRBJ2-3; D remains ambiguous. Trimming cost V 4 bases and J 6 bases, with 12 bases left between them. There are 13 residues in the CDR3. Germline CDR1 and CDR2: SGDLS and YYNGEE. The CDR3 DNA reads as TGTGCCAGCAGCAGTGGCTTCGGGGATACGCAGTATTTT. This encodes CASSSGFGDTQYF.

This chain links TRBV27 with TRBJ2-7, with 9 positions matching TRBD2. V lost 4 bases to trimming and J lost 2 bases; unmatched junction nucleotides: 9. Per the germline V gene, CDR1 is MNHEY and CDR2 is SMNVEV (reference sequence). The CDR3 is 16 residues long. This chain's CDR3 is CASSSPASGAPYEQYF. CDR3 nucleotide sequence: TGTGCCAGCAGTTCACCGGCTAGCGGGGCCCCCTACGAGCAGTACTTC.

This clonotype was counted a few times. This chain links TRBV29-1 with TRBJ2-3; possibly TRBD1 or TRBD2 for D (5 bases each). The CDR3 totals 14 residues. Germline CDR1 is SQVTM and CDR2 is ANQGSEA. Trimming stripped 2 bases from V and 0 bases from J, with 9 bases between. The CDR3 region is CSVEWGSSTDTQYF. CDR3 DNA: TGCAGCGTTGAATGGGGGTCTAGCACAGATACGCAGTATTTT.

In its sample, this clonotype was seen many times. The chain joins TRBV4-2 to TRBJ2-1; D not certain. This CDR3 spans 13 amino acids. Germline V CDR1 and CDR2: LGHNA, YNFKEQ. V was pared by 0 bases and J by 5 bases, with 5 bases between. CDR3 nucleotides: TGTGCCAGCAGCCAAGATGGAGACAATGAGCAGTTCTTC. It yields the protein CASSQDGDNEQFF.

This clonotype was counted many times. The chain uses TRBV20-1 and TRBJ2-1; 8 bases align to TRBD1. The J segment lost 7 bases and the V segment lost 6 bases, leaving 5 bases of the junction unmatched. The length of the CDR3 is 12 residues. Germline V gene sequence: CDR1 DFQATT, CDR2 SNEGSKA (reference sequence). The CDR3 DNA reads TGCAGTGCCACGGACAGGGCGAATGAGCAGTTCTTC. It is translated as CSATDRANEQFF.